This TCR beta chain was recorded in a study of shared clonotypes between healthy human individuals. Study as a whole: The plates for each donor numbered three CD4 naive, three CD4 memory, two CD8 naive and one CD8 memory.

Only in-frame clones appear in the TCRdb table, and some are missing; sequencing was by immunoSEQ multiplex PCR. The profile shows some 2.1 million clones, 85% to 95% of them singletons. There were only Caucasian adults among the donors, and all lived in Nashville, Tennessee. Trimming removed 2 bases at V and 0 bases at J, with 11 bases between. The CDR3 sequence is 14 residues long. Germline V gene sequence: CDR1 GTSNPN, CDR2 SVGIG (reference sequence). Sequencing was carried out using naive CD4+ T cells sorted from blood. Subset: CD45RA+ positively selected. The sequence was collected from a man younger than 35 in good health. The chain links TRBV30 to TRBJ2-7; possible D gene TRBD2, 6 bases. The CDR3 DNA reads TGTGCCTGGAGTCACGGAGGGGACTCCTACGAGCAGTACTTC. Its translation is CAWSHGGDSYEQYF.